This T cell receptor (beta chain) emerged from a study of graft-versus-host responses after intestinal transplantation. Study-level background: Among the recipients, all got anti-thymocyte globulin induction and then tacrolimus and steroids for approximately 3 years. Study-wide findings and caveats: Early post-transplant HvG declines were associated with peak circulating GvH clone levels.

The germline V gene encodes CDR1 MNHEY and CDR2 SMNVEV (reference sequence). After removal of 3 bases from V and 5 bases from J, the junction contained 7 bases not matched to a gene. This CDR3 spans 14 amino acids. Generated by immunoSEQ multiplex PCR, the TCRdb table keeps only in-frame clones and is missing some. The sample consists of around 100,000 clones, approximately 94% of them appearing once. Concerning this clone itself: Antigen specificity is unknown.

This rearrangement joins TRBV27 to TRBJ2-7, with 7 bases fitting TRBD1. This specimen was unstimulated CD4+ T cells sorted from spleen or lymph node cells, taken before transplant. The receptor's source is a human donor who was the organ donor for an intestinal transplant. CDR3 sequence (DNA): TGTGCCAGCAGTTTTGACAGGGTCGGCCACGAGCAGTACTTC. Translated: CASSFDRVGHEQYF.